This TCR beta chain was identified in a study of cytomegalovirus exposure and HLA in healthy donors. Study overall: Researchers previously reported finding some 110 million unique TCR beta sequences from around 200 million T cells.

Worth noting for this clone: The antigen is unknown.

Vbeta (60) and Jbeta (13) primers were used in the PCR. The data were produced by immunoSEQ multiplex PCR, yet TCRdb's version contains in-frame clones alone and is incomplete. The table lists tens of thousands of clones, approximately 78% of them singletons, with 1.9% in the top ten. Points from the study as a whole: It emerged from a later analysis that several of the most significant clusters appeared to be linked to common viral pathogens. As a later analysis showed, a missense DCLRE1C variant was linked to trimming of TCR beta V- and J-genes.

The TCR originated in a man between 18 and 29 years old in good health and CMV-seronegative. Sequencing used PBMCs.

The CDR3 bases are TGTGCCAGTAGTATCCGGGACATTGGCTACACCTTC. This codes for CASSIRDIGYTF. The V call is TRBV19, the J call TRBJ1-2; tentatively, D is TRBD1 (6 bases). This CDR3 is built from 12 residues. Trimming shortened V by 3 bases and J by 7 bases, and 9 bases separated the two germline ends. CDR1 LNHDA and CDR2 SQIVND come from the germline V gene (reference sequence).